This TCR beta chain was captured by sequencing in a study of blood T cell repertoires in COVID-19. Looking at the study overall: Sites in the United States, Italy and Spain provided acute and convalescent COVID-19 samples.

V shed 3 bases and J 5 bases; nucleotides not matched to a gene: 6. CDR3 size: 14 residues. The germline V gene encodes CDR1 KGHSH and CDR2 LQKENI. Clones were read by immunoSEQ multiplex PCR, and TCRdb kept only the in-frame ones, dropping some. Of 310,000 or so clones listed, around 87% are singletons. The sample taken for sequencing was peripheral blood. The J gene is TRBJ1-2, the V gene TRBV18; 7 bases fit TRBD1. The clonotype originates from a woman aged 25 to 39 who had recovered from COVID-19. Here the CDR3 DNA reads TGTGCCAGCTCACCTTACAGGGGCGAATATGGCTACACCTTC. Its translation is CASSPYRGEYGYTF.